This T cell receptor beta chain was documented in a study of identifying expanded T cells in peripheral blood. Clones were sequenced by immunoSEQ multiplex PCR, and TCRdb holds only the in-frame ones, with some missing. The repertoire consists of about 100,000 clones, with over 70% occurring once and the leading ten covering about 6%. The CDR3 covers 15 residues. Germline V gene sequence: CDR1 SGHRS, CDR2 YFSETQ. V was pared by 4 bases and J by 0 bases, with 3 bases of the junction left unmatched. Sequenced: blood. This chain connects TRBV5-1 to TRBJ1-5; 8 bases are a match to TRBD1. This receptor was obtained from a person aged 18-70 years in good health. The CDR3 DNA follows: TGCGCCAGCAGCCCCAGGGGGCATAGCAATCAGCCCCAGCATTTT. Translating gives CASSPRGHSNQPQHF. Supplemented by reference TRBV5-1 and TRBJ1-5, the full variable domain reads KAGVTQTPRYLIKTRGQQVTLSCSPISGHRSVSWYQQTPGQGLQFLFEYFSETQRNKGNFPGRFSGRQFSNSRSEMNVSTLELGDSALYLCASSPRGHSNQPQHFGDGTRLSIL.